A single sample gave rise to the 10 T cell receptor beta chains below, sequenced in a study of graft-versus-host responses after intestinal transplantation. These receptors' targets are unknown. The table came from immunoSEQ multiplex PCR; TCRdb's copy has only in-frame clones and leaves some out. Found here are 80,000 to 90,000 clones, roughly 92% of them singletons; the top ten hold approximately 0.3%. The sample was unstimulated CD4+ T cells sorted from spleen or lymph node cells, taken before intestinal transplant. The origin of the receptors is a human donor who received an intestinal transplant.

V is TRBV7-9 and J is TRBJ2-1; D might be TRBD2 (6 bases). The CDR3 is 16 amino acids. Trimming left V 5 bases short and J 5 bases short, with 19 bases between. Germline V CDR1 and CDR2: SEHNR, FQNEAQ (reference sequence). The CDR3 nucleotides read TGTGCCAGCAGCGTGGGACTGCTCCCCGGCGACAATGAGCAGTTCTTC. Amino acid sequence: CASSVGLLPGDNEQFF.

This clone appeared a single time. This chain uses TRBV7-9 with TRBJ2-4; D gene uncertain. The CDR3 has 12 residues. Germline V gene data show CDR1 as SEHNR and CDR2 as FQNEAQ (reference sequence). Trimming took 4 bases from V and 5 from J, leaving 6 bases between them. The CDR3 nucleotides read TGTGCCAGCAGCTCTAATGAAAACATTCAGTACTTC. Its protein is CASSSNENIQYF.

The chain couples TRBV25-1 to TRBJ1-6, with a weak D call TRBD1 (5 bases). The V gene lost 8 bases and the J gene lost 7 bases, with 15 bases spanning the gap. The CDR3 extends over 14 amino acids. The germline V gene encodes CDR1 MGHDK and CDR2 SYGVNS. CDR3 residues: CASSLGLDNSPLHF. In nucleotides, the CDR3 is TGTGCCAGCTCCCTGGGACTCGACAATTCACCCCTCCACTTT.

This chain connects TRBV6-1 to TRBJ1-2; D remains ambiguous. The germline CDR1 and CDR2 sequences are MNHNS and SASEGT. The V end lost 5 bases, the J end lost 7 bases, and 17 bases lay between the germline ends. This CDR3 is 14 amino acids long. The CDR3 sequence is CASSSWNLELGYTF. CDR3 DNA sequence: TGTGCCAGCAGTTCCTGGAATTTAGAGCTTGGCTACACCTTC.

The sample holds one count of this clone. CDR3 loop: CASSQPLLLTSGNSDEQFF. The CDR3 DNA is TGTGCCAGCAGCCAACCATTGCTACTGACTAGCGGGAATAGCGATGAGCAGTTCTTC. The chain uses TRBV7-8 and TRBJ2-1; 11 nucleotides align to TRBD2. This CDR3 region has 19 residues. CDR1 is SGHVS, CDR2 FQNEAQ, per germline. V shed 5 bases and J 8 bases; nucleotides not matched to a gene: 20.

CDR3 sequence reads: CASSQVTGGVGNQPQHF. CDR3 sequence (DNA): TGCGCCAGCAGCCAAGTTACGGGGGGGGTTGGCAATCAGCCCCAGCATTTT. The rearrangement uses TRBV4-1 and TRBJ1-5, with D possibly matching TRBD1 (5 bases). Deletions cut 1 base from V and 2 bases from J, with 15 bases between. This CDR3 comprises 17 residues. The germline CDR1 and CDR2 sequences are MGHRA and YSYEKL.

The V and J genes are TRBV19 and TRBJ1-1; TRBD1 is a possible D gene (5 bases). The CDR3 loop spans 16 amino acids. V shed 2 bases and J shed 1 base, with 14 bases lying between them. The germline gives CDR1 LNHDA, CDR2 SQIVND (reference sequence). The CDR3 DNA is TGTGCCAGTAGTATAAGCAGGGTGGGAGCGAACACTGAAGCTTTCTTT. Translated: CASSISRVGANTEAFF.

The CDR3 here is CASRRGGRAVADTQYF. In nucleotides, the CDR3 is TGTGCCAGCAGAAGGGGCGGGAGGGCCGTCGCAGATACGCAGTATTTT. The V call is TRBV2, the J call TRBJ2-3; the match to TRBD2 covers 9 bases. V was pared by 6 bases and J by 4 bases, with 11 bases of the junction left unmatched. This CDR3 has 16 residues. Germline V gene sequence: CDR1 SNHLY, CDR2 FYNNEI.

This clone was seen once. The CDR3 DNA reads as TGTGCCAGCAGCTTGGCGGGACAGCACTATGGCTACACCTTC. It is translated as CASSLAGQHYGYTF. The V and J genes are TRBV5-6 and TRBJ1-2; TRBD1 aligns across 7 bases. The CDR3 totals 14 residues. Germline V lookup: CDR1 SGHDT, CDR2 YYEEEE. V was clipped by 0 bases and J by 3 bases; unmatched bases: 2.

This chain connects TRBV19 to TRBJ2-7, with TRBD1 matching over 7 bases. Germline V gene data show CDR1 as LNHDA and CDR2 as SQIVND (reference sequence). V lost 2 bases and J lost 6; bases outside the gene matches: 4. The CDR3 covers 13 residues. CDR3 loop: CASSIITGVEQYF. In DNA, the CDR3 is TGTGCCAGTAGTATAATTACAGGGGTCGAGCAGTACTTC.